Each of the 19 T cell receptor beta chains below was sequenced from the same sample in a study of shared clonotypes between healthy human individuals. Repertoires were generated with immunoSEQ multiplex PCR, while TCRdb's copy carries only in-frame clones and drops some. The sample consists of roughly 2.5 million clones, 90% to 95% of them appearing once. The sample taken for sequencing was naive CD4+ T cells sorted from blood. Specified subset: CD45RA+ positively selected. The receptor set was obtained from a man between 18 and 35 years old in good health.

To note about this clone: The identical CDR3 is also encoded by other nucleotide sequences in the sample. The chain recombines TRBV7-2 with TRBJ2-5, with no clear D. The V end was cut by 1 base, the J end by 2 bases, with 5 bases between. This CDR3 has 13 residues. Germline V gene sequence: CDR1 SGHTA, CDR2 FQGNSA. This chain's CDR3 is CASSLVRQETQYF. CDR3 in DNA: TGTGCCAGCAGCTTAGTCCGACAAGAGACCCAGTACTTC.

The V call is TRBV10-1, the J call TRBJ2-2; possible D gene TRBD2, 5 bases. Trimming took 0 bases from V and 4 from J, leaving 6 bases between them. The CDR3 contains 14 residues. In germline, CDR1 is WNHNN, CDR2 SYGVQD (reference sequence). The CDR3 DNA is TGCGCCAGCAGTGAGTCAGGACTCACCGGGGAGCTGTTTTTT. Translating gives CASSESGLTGELFF.

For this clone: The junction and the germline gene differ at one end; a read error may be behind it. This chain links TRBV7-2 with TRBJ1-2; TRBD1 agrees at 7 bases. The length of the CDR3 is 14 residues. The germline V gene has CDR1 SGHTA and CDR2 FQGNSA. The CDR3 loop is CASSRANSGTAAAF. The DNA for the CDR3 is TGTGCCAGCAGTCGTGCCAATTCCGGGACAGCCGCCGCCTTC.

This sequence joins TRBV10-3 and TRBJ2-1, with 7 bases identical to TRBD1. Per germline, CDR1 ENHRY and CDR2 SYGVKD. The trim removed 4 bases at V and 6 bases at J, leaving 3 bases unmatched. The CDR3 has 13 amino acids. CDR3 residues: CAISGQGGNEQFF. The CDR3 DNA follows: TGTGCCATCAGTGGACAGGGTGGCAATGAGCAGTTCTTC.

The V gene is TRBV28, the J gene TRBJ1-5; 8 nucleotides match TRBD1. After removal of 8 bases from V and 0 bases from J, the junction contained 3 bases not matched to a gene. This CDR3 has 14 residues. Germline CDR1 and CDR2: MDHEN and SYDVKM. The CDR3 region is CASWDRSSNQPQHF. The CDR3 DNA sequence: TGTGCCAGCTGGGACAGGAGTAGCAATCAGCCCCAGCATTTT.

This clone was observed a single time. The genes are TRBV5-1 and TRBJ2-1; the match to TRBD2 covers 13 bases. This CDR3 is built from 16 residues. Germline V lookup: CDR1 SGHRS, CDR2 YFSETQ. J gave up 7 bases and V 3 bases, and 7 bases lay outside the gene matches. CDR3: CASSWRLAGGGNEQFF. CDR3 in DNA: TGCGCCAGCAGCTGGAGACTAGCGGGGGGCGGGAATGAGCAGTTCTTC.

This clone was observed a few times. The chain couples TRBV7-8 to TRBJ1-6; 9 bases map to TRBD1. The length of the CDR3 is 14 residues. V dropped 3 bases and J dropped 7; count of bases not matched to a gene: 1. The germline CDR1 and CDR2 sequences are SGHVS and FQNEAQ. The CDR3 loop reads CASSFGQGNSPLHF. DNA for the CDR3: TGTGCCAGCAGCTTCGGACAGGGGAATTCACCCCTCCACTTT. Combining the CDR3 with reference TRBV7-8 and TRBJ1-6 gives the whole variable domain GAGVSQSPRYKVAKRGQDVALRCDPISGHVSLFWYQQALGQGPEFLTYFQNEAQLDKSGLPSDRFFAERPEGSVSTLKIQRTQQEDSAVYLCASSFGQGNSPLHFGNGTRLTVT.

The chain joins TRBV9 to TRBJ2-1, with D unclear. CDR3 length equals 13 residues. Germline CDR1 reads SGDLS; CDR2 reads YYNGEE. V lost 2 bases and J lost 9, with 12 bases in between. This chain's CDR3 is CASSVEGFGEQFF. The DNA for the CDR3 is TGTGCCAGCAGCGTGGAAGGATTTGGTGAGCAGTTCTTC.

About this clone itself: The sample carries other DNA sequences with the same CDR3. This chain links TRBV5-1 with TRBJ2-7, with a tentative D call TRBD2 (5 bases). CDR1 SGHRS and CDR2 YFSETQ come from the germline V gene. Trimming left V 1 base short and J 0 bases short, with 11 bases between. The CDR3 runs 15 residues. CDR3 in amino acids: CASSLQDSRSYEQYF. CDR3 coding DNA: TGCGCCAGCAGCTTGCAGGACTCCCGCTCCTACGAGCAGTACTTC.

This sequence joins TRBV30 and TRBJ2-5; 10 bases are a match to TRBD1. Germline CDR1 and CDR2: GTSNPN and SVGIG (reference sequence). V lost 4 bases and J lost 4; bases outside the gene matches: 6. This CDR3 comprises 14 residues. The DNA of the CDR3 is TGTGCCTGGAAGGGGGACAGGGGTGGAGAGACCCAGTACTTC. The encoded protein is CAWKGDRGGETQYF.

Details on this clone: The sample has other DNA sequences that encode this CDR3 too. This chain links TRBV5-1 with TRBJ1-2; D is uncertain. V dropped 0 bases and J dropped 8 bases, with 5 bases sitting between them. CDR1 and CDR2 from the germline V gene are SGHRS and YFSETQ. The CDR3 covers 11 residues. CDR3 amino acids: CASSLGVGYTF. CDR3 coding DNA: TGCGCCAGCAGCTTGGGGGTGGGCTACACCTTC.

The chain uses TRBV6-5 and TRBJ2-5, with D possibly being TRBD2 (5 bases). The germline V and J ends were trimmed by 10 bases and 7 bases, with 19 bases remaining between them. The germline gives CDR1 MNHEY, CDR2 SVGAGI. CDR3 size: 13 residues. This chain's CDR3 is CATREAASGTQYF. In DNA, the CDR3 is TGTGCCACGAGGGAAGCGGCCTCGGGGACCCAGTACTTC.

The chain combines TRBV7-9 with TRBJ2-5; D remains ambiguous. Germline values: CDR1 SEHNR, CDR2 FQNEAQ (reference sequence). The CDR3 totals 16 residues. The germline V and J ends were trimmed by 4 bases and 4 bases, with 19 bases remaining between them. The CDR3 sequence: CASSSDAVLWGETQYF. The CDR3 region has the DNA TGTGCCAGCAGCTCCGACGCAGTCCTCTGGGGAGAGACCCAGTACTTC.

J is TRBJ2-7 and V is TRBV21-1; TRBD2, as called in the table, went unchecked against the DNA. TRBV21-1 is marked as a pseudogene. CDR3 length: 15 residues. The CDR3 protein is CASSKERGRAHEQYF. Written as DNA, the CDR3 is TGTGCCAGCAGCAAAGAGAGAGGGAGGGCCCATGAGCAGTACTTC.

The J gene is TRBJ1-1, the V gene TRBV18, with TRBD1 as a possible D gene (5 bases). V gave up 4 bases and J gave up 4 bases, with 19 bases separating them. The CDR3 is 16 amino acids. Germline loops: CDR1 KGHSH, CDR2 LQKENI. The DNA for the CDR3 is TGTGCCAGCTCACGCCCTAATCAGGGAATGGTCACTGAAGCTTTCTTT. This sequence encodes CASSRPNQGMVTEAFF.

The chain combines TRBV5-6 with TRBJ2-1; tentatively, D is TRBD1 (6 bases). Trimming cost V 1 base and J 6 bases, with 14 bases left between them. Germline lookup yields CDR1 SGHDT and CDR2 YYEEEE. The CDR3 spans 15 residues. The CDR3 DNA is TGTGCCAGCAGCTTGTTCCGGGACATCAGCAATGAGCAGTTCTTC. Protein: CASSLFRDISNEQFF.

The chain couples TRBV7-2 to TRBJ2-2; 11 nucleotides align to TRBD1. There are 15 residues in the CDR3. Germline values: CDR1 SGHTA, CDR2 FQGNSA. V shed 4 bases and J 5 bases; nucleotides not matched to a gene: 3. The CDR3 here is CASSSGQGETGELFF. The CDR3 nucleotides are TGTGCCAGCAGCTCGGGACAGGGGGAGACCGGGGAGCTGTTTTTT.

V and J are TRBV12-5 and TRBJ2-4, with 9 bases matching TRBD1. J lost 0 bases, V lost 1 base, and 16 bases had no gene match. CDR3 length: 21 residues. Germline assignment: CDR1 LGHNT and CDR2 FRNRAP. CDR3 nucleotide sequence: TGTGCTAGTGGTTTGGCGACCTGGACAGGGGACGCACTCATAGCCAAAAACATTCAGTACTTC. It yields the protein CASGLATWTGDALIAKNIQYF.

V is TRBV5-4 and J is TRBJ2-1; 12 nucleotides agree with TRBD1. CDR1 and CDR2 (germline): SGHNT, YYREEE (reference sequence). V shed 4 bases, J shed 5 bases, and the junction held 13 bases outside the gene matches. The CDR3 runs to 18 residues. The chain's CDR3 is CASSIGTGGVPSHNEQFF. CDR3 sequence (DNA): TGTGCCAGCAGCATAGGGACAGGGGGCGTCCCCAGCCACAATGAGCAGTTCTTC.